This T cell receptor (beta chain) was captured in a study of shared clonotypes between healthy human individuals. About the study: Per-donor plates numbered three CD4 naive, three CD4 memory, two CD8 naive and one CD8 memory.

CD8 cells regarded as naive lacked CD45RO, were positively chosen for CCR7, and omitted terminally differentiated effector memory CD45RA+ cells. Donors, healthy HIV-negative adults, lacked recent acute infections or vaccinations. After removal of 0 bases from V and 7 bases from J, the junction contained 2 bases not matched to a gene. Germline CDR1 SGHRS, CDR2 YFSETQ. The CDR3 has 14 residues. With regard to this clone: The identical CDR3 is also encoded by other nucleotide sequences in the sample.

Using around 200 ng DNA, about 30,000 T cell genomes, the sorted-subset replicate PCRs were run. The table came from immunoSEQ multiplex PCR; TCRdb's copy has only in-frame clones and leaves some out. The sample yields over 800,000 clones, 80% to 95% seen once. This rearrangement joins TRBV5-1 to TRBJ2-1, with 9 bases that match TRBD2. Sequencing was performed on naive CD8+ T cells sorted from blood. This receptor was obtained from a man under 40 in good health. This CDR3 reads CASSLGGRVNEQFF. The CDR3 DNA is TGCGCCAGCAGCTTGGGCGGGAGGGTTAATGAGCAGTTCTTC.